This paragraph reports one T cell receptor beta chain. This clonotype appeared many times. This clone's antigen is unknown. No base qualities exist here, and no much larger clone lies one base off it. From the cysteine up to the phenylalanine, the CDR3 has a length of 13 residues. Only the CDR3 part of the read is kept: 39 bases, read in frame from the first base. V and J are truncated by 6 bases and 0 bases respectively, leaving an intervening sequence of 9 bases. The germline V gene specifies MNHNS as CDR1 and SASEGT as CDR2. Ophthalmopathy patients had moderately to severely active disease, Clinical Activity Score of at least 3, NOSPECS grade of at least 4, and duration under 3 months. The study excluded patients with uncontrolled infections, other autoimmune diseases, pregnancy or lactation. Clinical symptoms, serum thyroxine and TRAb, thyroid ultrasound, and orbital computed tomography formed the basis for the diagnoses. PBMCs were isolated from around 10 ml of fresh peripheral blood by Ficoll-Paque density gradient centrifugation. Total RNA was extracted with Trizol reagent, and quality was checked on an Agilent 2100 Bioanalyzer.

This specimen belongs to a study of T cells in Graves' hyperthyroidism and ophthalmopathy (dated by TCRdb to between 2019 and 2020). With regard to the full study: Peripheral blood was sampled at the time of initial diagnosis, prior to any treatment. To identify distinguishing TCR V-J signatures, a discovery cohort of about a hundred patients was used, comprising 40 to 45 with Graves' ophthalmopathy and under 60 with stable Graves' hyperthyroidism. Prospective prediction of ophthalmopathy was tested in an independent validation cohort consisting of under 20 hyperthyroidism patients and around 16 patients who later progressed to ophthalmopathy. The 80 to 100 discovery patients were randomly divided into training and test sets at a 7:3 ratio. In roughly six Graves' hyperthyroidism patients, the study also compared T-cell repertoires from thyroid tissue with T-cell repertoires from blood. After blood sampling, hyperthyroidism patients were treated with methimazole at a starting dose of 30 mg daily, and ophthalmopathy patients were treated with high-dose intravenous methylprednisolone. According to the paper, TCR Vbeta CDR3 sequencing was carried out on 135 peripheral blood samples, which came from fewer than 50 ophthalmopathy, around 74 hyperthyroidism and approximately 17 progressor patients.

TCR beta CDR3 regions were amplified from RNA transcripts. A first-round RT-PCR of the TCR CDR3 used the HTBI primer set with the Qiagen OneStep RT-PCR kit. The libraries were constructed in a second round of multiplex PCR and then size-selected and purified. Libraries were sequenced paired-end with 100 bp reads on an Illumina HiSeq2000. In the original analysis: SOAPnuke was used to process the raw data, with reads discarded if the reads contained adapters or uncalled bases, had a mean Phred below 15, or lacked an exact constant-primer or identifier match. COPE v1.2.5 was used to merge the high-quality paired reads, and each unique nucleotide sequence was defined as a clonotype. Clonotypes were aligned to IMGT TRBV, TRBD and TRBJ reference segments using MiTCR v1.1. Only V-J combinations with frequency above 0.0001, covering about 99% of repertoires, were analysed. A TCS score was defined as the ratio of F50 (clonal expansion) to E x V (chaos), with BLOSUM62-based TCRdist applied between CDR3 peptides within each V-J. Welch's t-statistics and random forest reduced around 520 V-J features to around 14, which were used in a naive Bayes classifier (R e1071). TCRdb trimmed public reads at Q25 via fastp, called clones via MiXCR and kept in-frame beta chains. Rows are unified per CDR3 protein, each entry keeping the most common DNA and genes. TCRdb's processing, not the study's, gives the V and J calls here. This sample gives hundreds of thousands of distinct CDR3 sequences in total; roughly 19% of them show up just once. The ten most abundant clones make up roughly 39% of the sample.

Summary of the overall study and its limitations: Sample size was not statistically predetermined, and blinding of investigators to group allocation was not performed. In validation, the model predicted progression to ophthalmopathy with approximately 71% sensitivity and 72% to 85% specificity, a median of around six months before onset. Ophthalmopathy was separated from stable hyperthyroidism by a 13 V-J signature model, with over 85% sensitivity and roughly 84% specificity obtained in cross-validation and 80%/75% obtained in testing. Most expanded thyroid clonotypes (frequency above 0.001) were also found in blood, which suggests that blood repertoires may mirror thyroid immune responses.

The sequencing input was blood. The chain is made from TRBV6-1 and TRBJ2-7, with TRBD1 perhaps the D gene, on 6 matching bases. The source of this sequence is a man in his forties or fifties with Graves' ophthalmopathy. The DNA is TGTGCCAGCAGGAGGGGGTTCTCCTACGAGCAGTACTTC. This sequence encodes CASRRGFSYEQYF.